Listed below are T cell receptor beta chains from one sample, sequenced in a study of regulatory T cells in long-lasting Graves disease. Via MiXCR, TCRdb re-called the multiplex PCR reads, giving one row per CDR3 protein. The sample has 400,000 to 500,000 distinct CDR3 sequences, roughly 15% seen once. The sample was also linked to a second study, of T cells in Graves' hyperthyroidism and ophthalmopathy.

Sequenced here: peripheral blood mononuclear cells (PBMCs), sampled at new diagnosis, from a patient treated with antithyroid drugs. Receptors were obtained from a woman aged 30 to 39 with Graves disease. The CDR3 runs from the conserved cysteine through the conserved F or W.

CDR3aa: CASSLADRNTEAFF
j_gene: TRBJ1-1
v_gene: TRBV7-9

CDR3aa: CASSPLTATGELFF
j_gene: TRBJ2-2
v_gene: TRBV18

CDR3aa: CASSSPTVQKREGPYEQYF
j_gene: TRBJ2-7
v_gene: TRBV7-3

CDR3aa: CASSLTAEYTGELFF
j_gene: TRBJ2-2
v_gene: TRBV28

CDR3aa: CASSLTGSLNTGELFF
j_gene: TRBJ2-2
v_gene: TRBV7-3

CDR3aa: CATRPRTSGTDTQYF
j_gene: TRBJ2-3
v_gene: TRBV10-3

CDR3aa: CSVEGPTGGDTQYF
j_gene: TRBJ2-3
v_gene: TRBV29-1

CDR3aa: CASIITGLMTEAFF
j_gene: TRBJ1-1
v_gene: TRBV7-2

CDR3aa: CASSPRSGQGAHSPSYEQYF
j_gene: TRBJ2-7
v_gene: TRBV7-9

CDR3aa: CASSLSASTDTQYF
j_gene: TRBJ2-3
v_gene: TRBV7-9

CDR3aa: CASAKASGLASYEQYF
j_gene: TRBJ2-7
v_gene: TRBV19

CDR3aa: CAWSVEGTAQHF
j_gene: TRBJ1-5
v_gene: TRBV30

CDR3aa: CASSLAGQKGTDNYGYTF
j_gene: TRBJ1-2
v_gene: TRBV9

CDR3aa: CSARWGANTGELFF
j_gene: TRBJ2-2
v_gene: TRBV20-1

CDR3aa: CASSFFGAGRTDTQYF
j_gene: TRBJ2-3
v_gene: TRBV27

CDR3aa: CASSQPDAGGDNNEQFF
j_gene: TRBJ2-1
v_gene: TRBV3-1

CDR3aa: CATTPGQANTEAFF
j_gene: TRBJ1-1
v_gene: TRBV4-1

CDR3aa: CSASTPGGRNQPQHF
j_gene: TRBJ1-5
v_gene: TRBV20-1

CDR3aa: CASSLDGQGKNTEAFF
j_gene: TRBJ1-1
v_gene: TRBV5-1

CDR3aa: CASSSFGQGKDEQYF
j_gene: TRBJ2-7
v_gene: TRBV28

CDR3aa: CASSHPGTFYEQYF
j_gene: TRBJ2-7
v_gene: TRBV3-1

CDR3aa: CASGLDPWSPQHF
j_gene: TRBJ1-5
v_gene: TRBV12-5

CDR3aa: CASSQGPNTGELFF
j_gene: TRBJ2-2
v_gene: TRBV4-2

CDR3aa: CASSPAANQPQHF
j_gene: TRBJ1-5
v_gene: TRBV28

CDR3aa: CAISGSTVGLWGADEQYF
j_gene: TRBJ2-7
v_gene: TRBV10-3

CDR3aa: CASSGSLRTDTQYF
j_gene: TRBJ2-3
v_gene: TRBV19

CDR3aa: CASSRRGAPYEQYF
j_gene: TRBJ2-7
v_gene: TRBV7-2

CDR3aa: CASSLPSGRSGAYNEQFF
j_gene: TRBJ2-1
v_gene: TRBV5-1

CDR3aa: CATSRFGGGGTEAFF
j_gene: TRBJ1-1
v_gene: TRBV15

CDR3aa: CASSPPSGRRDTQYF
j_gene: TRBJ2-3
v_gene: TRBV27

CDR3aa: CASSEYSPRTGKNTEAFF
j_gene: TRBJ1-1
v_gene: TRBV25-1

CDR3aa: CASTNRWEETQYF
j_gene: TRBJ2-5
v_gene: TRBV11-2

CDR3aa: CSALLAAYEQYF
j_gene: TRBJ2-7
v_gene: TRBV20-1

CDR3aa: CASSVRDLLAFF
j_gene: TRBJ1-1
v_gene: TRBV5-6

CDR3aa: CASSQPGGGNTEAFF
j_gene: TRBJ1-1
v_gene: TRBV25-1

CDR3aa: CASSPYREASQPQHF
j_gene: TRBJ1-5
v_gene: TRBV6-2/TRBV6-3

CDR3aa: CSARAGVERRNTIYF
j_gene: TRBJ1-3
v_gene: TRBV20-1

CDR3aa: CASSQRTGDTGELFF
j_gene: TRBJ2-2
v_gene: TRBV5-1

CDR3aa: CAWSGGPSSYNEQFF
j_gene: TRBJ2-1
v_gene: TRBV30

CDR3aa: CAGGWGSYEQYF
j_gene: TRBJ2-7
v_gene: TRBV7-9

CDR3aa: CSAKRTSGSLEQYF
j_gene: TRBJ2-7
v_gene: TRBV20-1

CDR3aa: CASRTGGRNYGYTF
j_gene: TRBJ1-2
v_gene: TRBV12-3/TRBV12-4

CDR3aa: CASSTAGGGSNQPQHF
j_gene: TRBJ1-5
v_gene: TRBV6-1

CDR3aa: CASSPATVSYEQYF
j_gene: TRBJ2-7
v_gene: TRBV5-1

CDR3aa: CASSPWTASSYNEQFF
j_gene: TRBJ2-1
v_gene: TRBV18

CDR3aa: CASNLALGLAGDTQYF
j_gene: TRBJ2-3
v_gene: TRBV7-9

CDR3aa: CASSLGPSGSDGDTQYF
j_gene: TRBJ2-3
v_gene: TRBV11-2